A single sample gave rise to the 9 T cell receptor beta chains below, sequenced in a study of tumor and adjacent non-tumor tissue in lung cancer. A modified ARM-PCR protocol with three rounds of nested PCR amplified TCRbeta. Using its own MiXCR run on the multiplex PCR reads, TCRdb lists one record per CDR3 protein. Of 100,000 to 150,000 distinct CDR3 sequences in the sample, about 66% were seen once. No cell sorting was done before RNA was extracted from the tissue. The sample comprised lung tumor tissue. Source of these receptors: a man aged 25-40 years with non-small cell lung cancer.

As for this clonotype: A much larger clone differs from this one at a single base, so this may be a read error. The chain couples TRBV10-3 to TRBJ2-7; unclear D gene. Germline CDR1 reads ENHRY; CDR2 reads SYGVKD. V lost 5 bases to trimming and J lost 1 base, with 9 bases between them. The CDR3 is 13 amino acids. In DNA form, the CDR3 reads TGTGCCATCAGTAATCGGAATTCCTACGAGCAGTACTTC. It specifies CAISNRNSYEQYF.

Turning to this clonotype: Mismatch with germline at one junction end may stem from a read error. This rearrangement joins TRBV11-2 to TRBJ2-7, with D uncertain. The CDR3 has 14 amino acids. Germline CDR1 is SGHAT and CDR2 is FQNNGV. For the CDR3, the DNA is TGTCCCAGCAGCTCACGTCCAGGAGCCTACGAGCAGTACTTC. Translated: CPSSSRPGAYEQYF. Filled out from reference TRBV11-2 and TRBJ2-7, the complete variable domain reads EAGVAQSPRYKIIEKRQSVAFWCNPISGHATLYWYQQILGQGPKLLIQFQNNGVVDDSQLPKDRFSAERLKGVDSTLKIQPAKLEDSAVYLCPSSSRPGAYEQYFGPGTRLTVT.

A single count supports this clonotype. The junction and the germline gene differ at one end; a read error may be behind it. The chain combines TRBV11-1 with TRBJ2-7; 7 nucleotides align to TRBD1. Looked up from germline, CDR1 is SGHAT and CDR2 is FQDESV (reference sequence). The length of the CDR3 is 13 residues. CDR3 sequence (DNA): TGTGCCAGCAAAGCGGACAGGTCCGTCGAGCAGTGTTTC. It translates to CASKADRSVEQCF.

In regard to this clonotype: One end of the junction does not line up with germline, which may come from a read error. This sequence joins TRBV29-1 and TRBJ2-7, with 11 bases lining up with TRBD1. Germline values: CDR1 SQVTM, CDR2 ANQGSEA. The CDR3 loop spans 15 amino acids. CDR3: CSALESGTGGHEQHF. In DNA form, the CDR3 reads TGCAGCGCCTTAGAGTCCGGGACAGGGGGTCACGAGCAGCACTTC.

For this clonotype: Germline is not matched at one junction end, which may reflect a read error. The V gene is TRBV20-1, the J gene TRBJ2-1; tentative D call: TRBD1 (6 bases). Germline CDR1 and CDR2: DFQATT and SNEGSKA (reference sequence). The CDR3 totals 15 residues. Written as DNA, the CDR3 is TGCAATGCTAGAGATCTGGGGGCCGATTTCAATGAGCAGTTCTTC. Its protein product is CNARDLGADFNEQFF.

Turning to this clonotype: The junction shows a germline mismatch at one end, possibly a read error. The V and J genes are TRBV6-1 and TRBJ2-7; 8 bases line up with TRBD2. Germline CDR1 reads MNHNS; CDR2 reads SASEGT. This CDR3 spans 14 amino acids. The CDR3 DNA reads TGTGCCAGCAGTGAACTAGCGGGCACCTACGAGCACTACTTC. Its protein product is CASSELAGTYEHYF.

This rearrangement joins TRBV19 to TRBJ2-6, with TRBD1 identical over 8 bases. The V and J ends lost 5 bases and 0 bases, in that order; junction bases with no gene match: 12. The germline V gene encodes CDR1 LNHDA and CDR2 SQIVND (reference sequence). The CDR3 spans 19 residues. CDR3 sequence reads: CASSHLEGQADSGANVLTF. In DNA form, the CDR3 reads TGTGCCAGTAGTCACCTCGAGGGACAGGCCGACTCTGGGGCCAACGTCCTGACTTTC.

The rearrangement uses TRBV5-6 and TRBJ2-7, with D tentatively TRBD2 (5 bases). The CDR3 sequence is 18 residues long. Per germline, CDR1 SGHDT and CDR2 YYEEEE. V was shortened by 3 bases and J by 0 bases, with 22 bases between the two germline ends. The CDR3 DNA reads TGTGCCAGCAGCTGGAGGCTGGGCGGGTCCTGGAGCTCCTACGAGCAGTACTTC. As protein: CASSWRLGGSWSSYEQYF.

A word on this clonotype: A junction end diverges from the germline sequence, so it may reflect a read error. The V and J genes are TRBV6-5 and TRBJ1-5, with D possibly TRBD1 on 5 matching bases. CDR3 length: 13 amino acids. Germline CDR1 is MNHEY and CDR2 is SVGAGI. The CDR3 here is CARSYSGQQPQHF. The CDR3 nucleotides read TGTGCCAGGAGTTACTCAGGGCAGCAGCCCCAGCATTTC.